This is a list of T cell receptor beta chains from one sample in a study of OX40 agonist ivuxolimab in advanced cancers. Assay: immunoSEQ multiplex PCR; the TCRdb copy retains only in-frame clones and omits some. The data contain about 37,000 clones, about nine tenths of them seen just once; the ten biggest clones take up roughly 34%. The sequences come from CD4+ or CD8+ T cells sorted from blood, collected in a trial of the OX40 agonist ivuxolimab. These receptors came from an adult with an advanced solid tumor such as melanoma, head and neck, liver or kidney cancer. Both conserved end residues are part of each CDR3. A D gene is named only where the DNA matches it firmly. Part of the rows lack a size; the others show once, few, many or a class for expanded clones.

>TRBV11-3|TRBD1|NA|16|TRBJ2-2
CASSGTGTGVPGELFF
TGTGCCAGCAGCGGGACCGGGACAGGGGTACCCGGGGAGCTGTTTTTT
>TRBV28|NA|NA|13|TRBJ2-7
CASGSAFSYEQYF
TGTGCCAGCGGGAGCGCCTTCTCCTACGAGCAGTACTTC
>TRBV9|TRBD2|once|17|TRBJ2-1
CASSVRLAGDGYNEQFF
TGTGCCAGCAGCGTTCGACTAGCGGGAGATGGATACAATGAGCAGTTCTTC
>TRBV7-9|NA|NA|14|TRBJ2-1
CASSLVSVYNEQFF
TGTGCCAGCAGCTTAGTGTCCGTATACAATGAGCAGTTCTTC
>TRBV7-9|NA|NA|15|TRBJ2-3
CASSPRTENWDTQYF
TGTGCCAGCAGCCCGCGGACGGAGAACTGGGATACGCAGTATTTT
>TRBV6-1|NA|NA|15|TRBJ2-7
CASSPSLVFEGEQYF
TGTGCCAGCAGTCCCTCCTTAGTGTTTGAGGGGGAGCAGTACTTC
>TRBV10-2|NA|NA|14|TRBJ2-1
CASSESRESDEQFF
TGCGCCAGCAGTGAGTCGAGGGAGAGTGATGAGCAGTTCTTC
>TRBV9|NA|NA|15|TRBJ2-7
CASSVGTAVSYEQYF
TGTGCCAGCAGCGTAGGAACAGCGGTCTCCTACGAGCAGTACTTC
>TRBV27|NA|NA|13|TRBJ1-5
CASSAGRNQPQHF
TGTGCCAGCAGTGCCGGACGGAATCAGCCCCAGCATTTT
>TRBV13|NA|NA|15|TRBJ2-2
CASSFGRWVTGELFF
TGTGCCAGCAGTTTTGGACGGTGGGTCACCGGGGAGCTGTTTTTT
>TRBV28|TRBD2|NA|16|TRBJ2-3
CASSLFLAGVTDTQYF
TGTGCCAGCAGTTTATTTCTAGCGGGAGTCACAGATACGCAGTATTTT
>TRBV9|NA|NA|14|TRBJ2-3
CASSVVTGTDTQYF
TGTGCCAGCAGCGTAGTTACAGGGACAGATACGCAGTATTTT